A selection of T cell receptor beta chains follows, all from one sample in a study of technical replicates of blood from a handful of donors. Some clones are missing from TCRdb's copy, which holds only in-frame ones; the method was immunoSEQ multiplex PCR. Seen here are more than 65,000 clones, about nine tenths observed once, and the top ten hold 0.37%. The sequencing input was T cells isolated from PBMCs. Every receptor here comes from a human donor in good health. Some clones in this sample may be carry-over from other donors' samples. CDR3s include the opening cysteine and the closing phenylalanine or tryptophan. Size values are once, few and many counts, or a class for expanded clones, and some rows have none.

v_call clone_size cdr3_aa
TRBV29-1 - CSVVSLGQGETQYF
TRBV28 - CASTAPGTGGNEQFF
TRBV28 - CASSAGGQPQHF
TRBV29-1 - CSVATGDTEAFF
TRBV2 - CASSEYRGDTEAFF
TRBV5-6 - CASSLQTSGWASFEQYF
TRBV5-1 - CASSFDRGLEAFF
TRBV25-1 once CASSETRANTGELFF
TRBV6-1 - CASESAGANTGELFF
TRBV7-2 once CASSPPGLAGGSEQYF
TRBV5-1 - CASSVGVRGGVAGEQFF
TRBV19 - CASSILPFEQGSLETQYF
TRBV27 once CASSLSQGTGELFF
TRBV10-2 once CASSAIAGDVNEQFF
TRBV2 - CASSETGGVRSGNTIYF
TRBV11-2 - CASSLQPGQSSYEQYF
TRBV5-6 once CASSLLDRVVTNTIYF
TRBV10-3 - CAISESNSGDIGEQFF
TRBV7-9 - CASSSGYTGELFF
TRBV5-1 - CASSLAGYGYTF
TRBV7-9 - CASNRPGDYEQYF
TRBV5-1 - CASSPMAQGDTEAFF
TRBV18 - CASSHGGLAKNIQYF
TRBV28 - CASSLVQTSGESNF
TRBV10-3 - CAISEYPGNEQYF
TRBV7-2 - CASSLSDSYEQYF
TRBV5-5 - CASSSRGSGELFF